Following are 9 T cell receptor beta chains from one sample sequenced in a study of TIL therapy for anti-PD-1-resistant metastatic lung cancer. This was the immunoSEQ v3 assay. The assay was immunoSEQ multiplex PCR, and TCRdb's table has in-frame clones only and misses some. The sample includes 6,500 to 9,000 clones, roughly 69% seen only once; the top ten take 6% to 8%. Time point in this sample: pre-treatment sample, taken before nivolumab and TIL therapy. Pleural nodules or supraclavicular lymph nodes made up most of the excised metastases sampled. This material consisted of tumor tissue, taken at baseline. These receptors were collected from a person between 25 and 80 years old with non-small cell lung cancer.

The chain recombines TRBV5-1 with TRBJ2-2, with TRBD1 identical over 9 bases. The CDR3 has 14 amino acids. CDR1 SGHRS and CDR2 YFSETQ come from the germline V gene. J lost 2 bases, V lost 7 bases, and 3 bases had no gene match. CDR3 bases: TGCGCCAGCGGGGGACAGGGAAACACCGGGGAGCTGTTTTTT. Protein: CASGGQGNTGELFF.

This clone was seen a single time. J is TRBJ1-4 and V is TRBV9, with 9 bases lining up with TRBD1. The germline V gene encodes CDR1 SGDLS and CDR2 YYNGEE. V dropped 3 bases and J dropped 5; count of bases not matched to a gene: 5. The CDR3 loop spans 15 amino acids. The CDR3 coding sequence is TGTGCCAGCAGCGAAGTAGGGACAGGGAATGAAAAACTGTTTTTT. Protein sequence: CASSEVGTGNEKLFF.

V and J are TRBV28 and TRBJ1-1; 9 bases align to TRBD1. This CDR3 comprises 16 residues. V was pared by 5 bases and J by 4 bases, with 11 bases of the junction left unmatched. The germline gives CDR1 MDHEN, CDR2 SYDVKM. The CDR3 bases are TGTGCCAGCAGTGGCAACCCGGGACAGGGAAGCACTGAAGCTTTCTTT. This gives the protein CASSGNPGQGSTEAFF.

The CDR3 DNA sequence: TGTGCCAGCAGCACGGGACTAGCGGGTTACACCGGGGAGCTGTTTTTT. It codes for CASSTGLAGYTGELFF. V and J are TRBV7-2 and TRBJ2-2; 12 nucleotides line up with TRBD2. Germline CDR1 reads SGHTA; CDR2 reads FQGNSA. The V and J ends lost 5 bases and 3 bases, in that order; junction bases with no gene match: 4. The CDR3 consists of 16 residues.

The V gene is TRBV28, the J gene TRBJ2-3; the D call may be TRBD1 or TRBD2 (5 bases each). V was trimmed by 2 bases and J by 4 bases, leaving 7 bases between them. The CDR3 is 13 amino acids. Germline V gives CDR1 MDHEN, CDR2 SYDVKM. The DNA for the CDR3 is TGTGCCAGCAGTTTAGGGACCCCAGATACGCAGTATTTT. Encoded protein: CASSLGTPDTQYF.

The gene calls are TRBV7-2 and TRBJ1-2; D remains ambiguous. The CDR3 spans 12 residues. CDR1 and CDR2 from the germline V gene are SGHTA and FQGNSA. The V end was cut by 4 bases, the J end by 6 bases, with 9 bases between. The CDR3 loop is CASSYLRDGYTF. In DNA, the CDR3 is TGTGCCAGCAGCTACCTAAGGGATGGCTACACCTTC.

CDR3 bases: TGTGCCAGCAGTGAGACATCGGGCCCTAATGAAAAACTGTTTTTT. The encoded protein is CASSETSGPNEKLFF. This chain connects TRBV6-1 to TRBJ1-4; no clear D. Trimming took off 3 bases at V and 3 bases at J, with 11 bases between the two ends. The CDR3 extends over 15 amino acids. The germline V gene encodes CDR1 MNHNS and CDR2 SASEGT.

This clone showed up just a few times. The chain couples TRBV19 to TRBJ2-7; 7 bases fit TRBD2. The junction had 7 bases not matched to a gene; V was cut back by 5 bases and J by 0 bases. CDR1 LNHDA and CDR2 SQIVND come from the germline V gene (reference sequence). This CDR3 comprises 15 residues. Here the CDR3 DNA reads TGTGCCAGTAGTCCGACTAGCTCTAGCTCCTACGAGCAGTACTTC. Translated: CASSPTSSSSYEQYF.

The chain carries TRBV6-5 and TRBJ1-2; TRBD1 matches at 11 bases. The CDR3 loop spans 15 amino acids. The germline V gene encodes CDR1 MNHEY and CDR2 SVGAGI. Trimming at V came to 2 bases and at J to 7 bases, leaving 6 bases not matched to a gene. CDR3 bases: TGTGCCAGCAGTTACGTGGGACAGGGGGGCGGTGGCTACACCTTC. Translated: CASSYVGQGGGGYTF.